Sequencing of this T cell receptor beta chain was carried out in a study of T-cell reconstitution after alpha-beta-depleted transplantation in children. V was clipped by 2 bases and J by 3 bases; unmatched bases: 2. This CDR3 is built from 15 residues. Germline-derived CDR1 and CDR2 are SGHTA and FQGNSA. There are many counts of this clonotype. Unique molecular identifiers featured in how the TCRbeta library was prepared. TCRdb re-called the PCR reads through MiXCR, storing one row per CDR3 protein. The table has 260,000 or so distinct CDR3 sequences, 12% seen once; the top ten hold over 2%. The clonotype was recovered from a human donor who donated a stem cell graft to a child with acute lymphoblastic leukemia. The chain joins TRBV7-2 to TRBJ2-2, with 8 bases matching TRBD1. The sequences come from PBMCs from the stem cell graft donor, collected from the stem cell graft. The CDR3 DNA follows: TGTGCCAGCAGCTTAACAGGGGGACACACCGGGGAGCTGTTTTTT. Its protein product is CASSLTGGHTGELFF.